A single sample is the source of the 20 T cell receptor beta chains below, sequenced in a study of shared clonotypes between healthy human individuals. Positively selected for CCR7, the CD45RO-negative cells used as naive CD8 cells excluded terminally differentiated effector memory CD45RA+ cells. Some clones are missing from TCRdb's copy, which holds only in-frame ones; the method was immunoSEQ multiplex PCR. This table has about 2.1 million clones, about 92% appearing once. The sample taken for sequencing was naive CD8+ T cells from PBMCs. The receptors shown here come from a young man in good health. Some clones in this sample may be carry-over from other donors' samples.

The V call is TRBV19, the J call TRBJ2-7; TRBD1 is a possible D gene (5 bases). The CDR3 loop spans 13 amino acids. V was shortened by 9 bases and J by 5 bases, with 17 bases between the two germline ends. CDR1 and CDR2 (germline): LNHDA, SQIVND (reference sequence). The CDR3 sequence: CASSTRVFDEQYF. The CDR3, as DNA: TGTGCCAGCTCCACCAGGGTTTTCGACGAGCAGTACTTC. The full variable domain, completed using reference TRBV19 and TRBJ2-7, is DGGITQSPKYLFRKEGQNVTLSCEQNLNHDAMYWYRQDPGQGLRLIYYSQIVNDFQKGDIAEGYSVSREKKESFPLTVTSAQKNPTAFYLCASSTRVFDEQYFGPGTRLTVT.

The V and J genes are TRBV11-2 and TRBJ2-3, with D uncertain. The CDR3 runs 15 residues. The V end was cut by 3 bases, the J end by 4 bases, with 14 bases between. The V gene's germline CDR1 is SGHAT and CDR2 FQNNGV. CDR3 sequence reads: CASSFTDPVPDTQYF. DNA of the CDR3: TGTGCCAGCAGCTTTACAGACCCCGTTCCAGATACGCAGTATTTT.

The gene calls are TRBV11-2 and TRBJ2-3, with 7 nucleotides matching TRBD2. Germline trimming cut 5 bases from V and 2 bases from J; bases unmatched to any gene: 7. In germline, CDR1 is SGHAT, CDR2 FQNNGV. This CDR3 is built from 15 residues. CDR3 protein: CASSILLATTDTQYF. The CDR3 DNA reads TGTGCCAGCAGCATACTACTAGCGACCACAGATACGCAGTATTTT.

This clone occurred a few times. J is TRBJ1-1 and V is TRBV20-1; no definite D call. The CDR3 loop spans 10 amino acids. The germline V gene has CDR1 DFQATT and CDR2 SNEGSKA (reference sequence). V gave up 6 bases and J gave up 7 bases, with 9 bases separating them. The CDR3 reads CSALEVEAFF. CDR3 coding DNA: TGCAGTGCGCTGGAGGTTGAAGCTTTCTTT.

Worth noting for this clone: Other DNA sequences within the sample encode an identical CDR3. The rearrangement joins TRBV5-5 to TRBJ1-5, with 8 bases that match TRBD1. Unmatched junction bases numbered 6, after V lost 4 bases and J lost 6 bases. Per the germline V gene, CDR1 is SGHKS and CDR2 is YYEKEE (reference sequence). The CDR3 runs to 14 residues. The CDR3 nucleotides read TGTGCCAGCAGCCTGGACAGGGTTGGTCAGCCCCAGCATTTT. This translates into CASSLDRVGQPQHF.

The chain links TRBV5-1 to TRBJ2-7; 7 bases are a match to TRBD1. CDR3 length: 19 residues. Germline V gives CDR1 SGHRS, CDR2 YFSETQ. V trimming: 6 bases; J trimming: 2 bases; junction bases outside the gene matches: 23. CDR3 in amino acids: CASTPLPPQTGVVPYEQYF. DNA of the CDR3: TGCGCCAGCACCCCTCTTCCCCCGCAAACAGGGGTTGTCCCCTACGAGCAGTACTTC.

The chain couples TRBV15 to TRBJ1-1; TRBD1 might be the D (5 bases). This CDR3 spans 16 amino acids. Trimming stripped 0 bases from V and 1 base from J, with 12 bases between. CDR1 and CDR2 (germline): LNHNV, YYDKDF (reference sequence). The CDR3 nucleotides read TGTGCCACCAGCAGAGAAGAGATTAGGGGGAACACTGAAGCTTTCTTT. Protein sequence: CATSREEIRGNTEAFF.

This clone was recorded a few times. At the DNA level, this CDR3 is encoded by other sequences in the same sample as well. The gene calls are TRBV4-3 and TRBJ1-1; D ambiguous. Trimming removed 3 bases from V and 0 bases from J, with 8 bases in between. Germline CDR1 and CDR2: LGHNA and YSLEER. This CDR3 is 14 amino acids long. The CDR3 spells CASSQGRVNTEAFF. CDR3 bases: TGCGCCAGCAGCCAGGGTAGGGTGAACACTGAAGCTTTCTTT.

V gene TRBV9 combines with J gene TRBJ2-1; perhaps TRBD1 as D (5 bases). The V end lost 3 bases, the J end lost 5 bases, and 18 bases lay between the germline ends. The CDR3 totals 16 residues. Germline V lookup: CDR1 SGDLS, CDR2 YYNGEE. For the CDR3, the DNA is TGTGCCAGCAGCGCAGGTTCTAAGGGGCAGAACAATGAGCAGTTCTTC. Protein product: CASSAGSKGQNNEQFF.

DNA for the CDR3: TGTGCCAGCAGCCCGGGGGGTTCCTCTCTCGTTGGCTACACCTTC. This sequence encodes CASSPGGSSLVGYTF. The J gene is TRBJ1-2, the V gene TRBV5-6; TRBD1 is a possible D gene (5 bases). Trimming removed 4 bases at V and 7 bases at J, with 20 bases between. Germline V CDR1 and CDR2: SGHDT, YYEEEE. The CDR3 spans 15 residues.

The V gene is TRBV28, the J gene TRBJ2-1; D is possibly TRBD2 (6 bases). CDR3 length: 12 residues. Germline V lookup: CDR1 MDHEN, CDR2 SYDVKM. Trimming removed 11 bases at V and 7 bases at J, with 15 bases between. The CDR3 DNA reads TGTGCCGCGAACGGGGGAATAAATGAGCAGTTCTTC. This gives the protein CAANGGINEQFF.

The J gene is TRBJ2-1, the V gene TRBV5-1; D might be TRBD1 (6 bases). This CDR3 has 12 residues. The germline V gene has CDR1 SGHRS and CDR2 YFSETQ. V shed 7 bases and J shed 6 bases, with 11 bases lying between them. The CDR3 reads CASRQGGNEQFF. CDR3 DNA: TGCGCCAGCCGCCAAGGGGGCAATGAGCAGTTCTTC.

This clone came up a few times. The chain combines TRBV9 with TRBJ1-1; TRBD1 matches 7 bases. J gave up 1 base and V 6 bases, and 3 bases lay outside the gene matches. This CDR3 has 13 amino acids. CDR1 and CDR2 from the germline V gene are SGDLS and YYNGEE. The CDR3 region is CASMGTANTEAFF. DNA for the CDR3: TGTGCCAGCATGGGGACAGCGAACACTGAAGCTTTCTTT.

This clone was detected only once. The CDR3 DNA sequence: TGTGCCAGCAGCCTGGGGACAGGGACCGACGAGCAGTACTTC. Its protein is CASSLGTGTDEQYF. V is TRBV7-6 and J is TRBJ2-7; TRBD1 aligns across 9 bases. The V segment lost 5 bases and the J segment 5 bases; nucleotides outside the gene matches: 7. Germline CDR1 is SGHVS and CDR2 is FNYEAQ. This CDR3 region has 14 residues. The entire variable domain, with the rest obtained from reference TRBV7-6 and TRBJ2-7, is as follows: GAGVSQSPRYKVTKRGQDVALRCDPISGHVSLYWYRQALGQGPEFLTYFNYEAQQDKSGLPNDRFSAERPEGSISTLTIQRTEQRDSAMYRCASSLGTGTDEQYFGPGTRLTVT.

This clone has a handful of counts. A junction boundary mismatches the germline segment, possibly from a read error. The chain is built from TRBV19 and TRBJ1-1; perhaps TRBD1 as D (5 bases). The germline CDR1 and CDR2 sequences are LNHDA and SQIVND (reference sequence). The CDR3 is 12 amino acids. The CDR3 region has the DNA TGTGCCAGTCGTATAAGGGACGGGGAAGCTTTCTTT. The encoded protein is CASRIRDGEAFF.

The V gene is TRBV6-1, the J gene TRBJ2-7, with D possibly being TRBD1 (6 bases). The CDR3 spans 12 residues. The germline CDR1 and CDR2 sequences are MNHNS and SASEGT. Trimming took off 6 bases at V and 6 bases at J, with 12 bases between the two ends. The CDR3 here is CASSDRKGEQYF. DNA for the CDR3: TGTGCCAGCAGCGACAGGAAGGGCGAGCAGTACTTC.

The chain uses TRBV11-2 and TRBJ2-7; 9 bases map to TRBD1. The CDR3 sequence is 15 residues long. Germline CDR1 reads SGHAT; CDR2 reads FQNNGV. V was pared by 4 bases and J by 3 bases, with 7 bases of the junction left unmatched. DNA for the CDR3: TGTGCCAGCAGCTCACCCGGGACAGGGCTCTACGAGCAGTACTTC. This encodes CASSSPGTGLYEQYF.

The chain links TRBV2 to TRBJ2-1; D gene unclear. The CDR3 loop spans 14 amino acids. V lost 5 bases to trimming and J lost 4 bases, with 12 bases between them. Germline lookup yields CDR1 SNHLY and CDR2 FYNNEI. The CDR3 coding sequence is TGTGCCAGCAGTCCGTATGCCCCTTACAATGAGCAGTTCTTC. Translated: CASSPYAPYNEQFF.

V and J are TRBV5-8 and TRBJ2-1, with TRBD1 identical over 10 bases. Germline CDR1 reads SGHTS; CDR2 reads YDEGEE. This CDR3 region has 16 residues. After removal of 5 bases from V and 2 bases from J, the junction contained 7 bases not matched to a gene. The CDR3 DNA is TGTGCCAGCAGGGATACCGGGACAGGGGCCTACAATGAGCAGTTCTTC. Protein: CASRDTGTGAYNEQFF.

This clone appeared a single time. This chain uses TRBV4-3 with TRBJ1-4; D unresolved. With 0 bases removed from V and 6 bases from J, the gap between germline ends came to 11 bases. This CDR3 region has 15 residues. Looked up from germline, CDR1 is LGHNA and CDR2 is YSLEER. Written as DNA, the CDR3 is TGCGCCAGCAGCCAAGATGGAGGAATATATGAAAAACTGTTTTTT. Translated, it gives CASSQDGGIYEKLFF.